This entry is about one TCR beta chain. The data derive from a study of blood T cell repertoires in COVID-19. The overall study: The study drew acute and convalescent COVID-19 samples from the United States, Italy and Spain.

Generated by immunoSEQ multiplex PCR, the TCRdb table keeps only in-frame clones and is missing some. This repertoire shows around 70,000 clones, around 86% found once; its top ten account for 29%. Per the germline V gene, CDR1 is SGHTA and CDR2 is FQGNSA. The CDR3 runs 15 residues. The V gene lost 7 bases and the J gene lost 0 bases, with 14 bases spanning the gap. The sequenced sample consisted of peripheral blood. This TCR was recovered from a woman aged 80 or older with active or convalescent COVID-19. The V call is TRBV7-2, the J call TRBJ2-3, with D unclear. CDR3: CASTMEYISTDTQYF. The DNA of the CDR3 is TGTGCCAGCACCATGGAGTACATTAGCACAGATACGCAGTATTTT.